This entry concerns a single TCR beta chain. The entry originates in a study of control samples from healthy donors and cancer patients. Generated by immunoSEQ multiplex PCR, the TCRdb table keeps only in-frame clones and is missing some. Seen here are 57,000 or so clones, less than 95% observed once, and the top ten hold 3.5% to 4.5%. The length of the CDR3 is 15 residues. From germline, CDR1 is KGHSH and CDR2 LQKENI. The junction had 0 bases not matched to a gene; V was cut back by 0 bases and J by 1 base. The gene calls are TRBV18 and TRBJ2-3; 8 bases align to TRBD1. The sample consisted of blood. This sequence was found in a man aged 25 to 40 in good health. The CDR3 reads CASSPPTGGTDTQYF. The CDR3 nucleotides are TGTGCCAGCTCACCACCGACAGGGGGCACAGATACGCAGTATTTT.